Described below is a single TCR beta chain sequence and its context. Its matching antigen is unknown. The CDR3 contains 16 residues. Trimming took off 2 bases at V and 0 bases at J, with 12 bases between the two ends. Germline CDR1 SGHNT, CDR2 YYREEE (reference sequence). PCR primers comprised 60 Vbeta and 13 Jbeta primers. Sequenced by immunoSEQ multiplex PCR; TCRdb stores in-frame clones only, minus some. The sample has around 150,000 clones, 80% seen once. This sample was included in a study of cytomegalovirus exposure and HLA in healthy donors. Study at large: Out of about 190 million T cells, an earlier analysis found 117 million unique TCR beta sequences in total.

Study-level findings and limits: Among the sequence variants, a highly shared cluster was likely an artifact of sequencing. Segments of the TCR beta V type were, in most cases, productive about 90% or about 30% of the time in an earlier analysis.

Sequenced sample: PBMCs. The chain combines TRBV5-4 with TRBJ2-1; no reliable D call. The TCR was taken from a woman in her fifties or sixties in good health and CMV-seronegative. The CDR3 reads CASSFGGESSYNEQFF. In DNA, the CDR3 is TGTGCCAGCAGCTTTGGCGGCGAGAGCTCCTACAATGAGCAGTTCTTC. Filled out from reference TRBV5-4 and TRBJ2-1, the complete variable domain reads ETGVTQSPTHLIKTRGQQVTLRCSSQSGHNTVSWYQQALGQGPQFIFQYYREEENGRGNFPPRFSGLQFPNYSSELNVNALELDDSALYLCASSFGGESSYNEQFFGPGTRLTVL.